Sequencing of this T cell receptor (beta chain) was carried out in a study of shared clonotypes between healthy human individuals (dated by TCRdb to the early 2020s). For context, the study as a whole: The cohort included a few men and a couple of women between 18 and 49 years of age. Leukapheresis yielded between about 0.9 and 10 billion PBMCs per donor. Per donor, three plates each were used for CD4 naive and CD4 memory, two for CD8 naive, and one for CD8 memory. Different laboratories and diverse techniques were used to prepare libraries and sequence TCR repertoires, to increase sequencing depth and limit assay-specific biases. To estimate repertoire size and how much clonotypes are shared between individuals, the study performed deep sequencing of blood TCR repertoires from 4 to 6 healthy adults.

Only a few counts were recorded for this clone. Its recognized antigen is unknown. Nothing much larger sits one base from this clone, and base qualities are not available. General conclusions and limits of the study: Higher generation probabilities were observed for clonotypes shared by all four sorted-subset donors than for non-shared clonotypes. Estimated clonotype richness was generally larger for naive than for memory subsets. Even with the large sequencing depth, rarefaction of the sorted-subset datasets indicated that sequencing was incomplete. Sampling was restricted to blood, and TCR repertoires in tissue are likely to differ from TCR repertoires in blood. The genetic and exposure-history diversity represented was limited by the small number of donors. Based on pairwise subsampling, the degree of clonotype sharing among donors was expected to be affected by sequencing depth. About 5% of naive CD4, 3.5% of naive CD8, roughly 2.4% of memory CD4, and 0.4% of memory CD8 clonotypes were shared across several donors.

TCR CDR3 regions were amplified from genomic DNA by multiplex PCR using the deep immunoSEQ assay. Extracted genomic DNA from each cell subset was spread evenly across all wells of several immunoSEQ 96-well plates, with each plate serving as a replicate. For sorted subsets, roughly 200 ng of genomic DNA, equivalent to roughly 33,000 T cell genomes, went into each replicate PCR. The purified libraries were quantified using a Qubit 3.0 fluorometer, sized with a Bioanalyzer 2100, and then quantified again using the KAPA Library Quantification kit. Every immunoSEQ 96-well plate was sequenced on a dedicated single-read 150-cycle Illumina NextSeq 550 flow cell. As for the authors' bioinformatics: Because the immunoSEQ output included only junctional sequences and no quality scores, the filtering could not be the same as the filtering used for full-length reads. To assign V/J genes and CDR3, sequences were annotated against IMGT germline references using PyIR, a Python wrapper for IgBLAST v1.9. Any read was removed if the V/J assignment was weak (E-value above 1e-6), the CDR3 was missing, or the read contained stop codons, out-of-frame junctions, or ambiguous translated residues. V3J clonotypes were defined by identical inferred V gene, J gene, and CDR3 amino acid sequence. To compute the percentage overlap between repertoires, the number of shared unique clonotypes was divided by the size of the smaller repertoire. Repertoire richness was assessed with RTK rarefaction, the Chao1 estimator, and Recon v2.1 estimates of unobserved clonotypes. For all TCRbeta clonotypes obtained by the gDNA method from several donors, generation probabilities were computed with OLGA. What TCRdb holds here is the immuneACCESS table cut down to in-frame rearrangements. Part of the clones is not present; checked against another copy, under half of the missing clones reflect an unresolved V gene, and the others are unexplained. That table is the source of V, J and clone size, and D and trimming were worked out from the DNA. The sample includes some 2.1 million clones, with about 93% observed a single time. The ten largest clonotypes hold more than 1.5% of the sample.

The CDR3, from cysteine to phenylalanine, totals 13 residues. The sequence is cut down to CDR3 DNA, 39 bases in frame from base 1. From the germline V gene, CDR1 is MGHRA and CDR2 is YSYEKL. Trimming costs V 4 bases and J 6 bases, and their ends lie 13 bases apart. For the CD8 naive samples, CD45RO-negative cells were positively selected for CCR7, yielding a CD45RA+CCR7+ population from which TemRA cells were excluded. Healthy HIV-negative adults with no recently reported acute infections or vaccinations were included as donors. Only Caucasian adults living in Nashville, Tennessee, USA were represented among the donors. Blood was obtained by leukapheresis, after which PBMCs were separated by Ficoll-Histopaque density gradient centrifugation and cryopreserved in liquid nitrogen vapor phase. Analytical flow cytometry was used to check the purity and quantity of each magnetically sorted T cell population. Genomic DNA was isolated from each sorted fraction and quantified by UV absorbance on a Nanodrop 2000c.

Sample: naive CD8+ T cells from PBMCs. The label giving this sample's cell subset or site can be read as: CD45RA+CCR7+. The sequence came from a man aged 18-30 years in good health. Some clones in this sample may be carry-over from other donors' samples. The rearrangement combines TRBV4-1 with TRBJ2-7, with no confidently assigned D gene. The bases are TGCGCCAGCAGCCTCGCAGCGTCGACCGAGCAGTACTTC. It translates to CASSLAASTEQYF.